This TCR beta chain was retrieved from a study of cytomegalovirus exposure and HLA in healthy donors. The study's findings and limits: Reportedly, fewer N-insertions than the approximately 600-donor mean appeared in an Asian-associated ancestry cluster in a later analysis. TCR beta sequences numbering fewer than 20,000 were associated with HLA alleles at 0.05 false discovery rate in a later analysis. Clonal expansion was found to be greater in HLA-associated TCR beta chains than in equally common others in a later analysis.

Per germline, CDR1 SGHTS and CDR2 YDEGEE. The CDR3 extends over 14 amino acids. V lost 0 bases, J lost 2 bases, and 9 bases lay in between. Comment on this clone: Its antigen is currently unknown.

PCR used 60 Vbeta primers and 13 Jbeta primers. In the original analysis: As a later analysis found, there were roughly 80 million unique TCR beta chains, of which around 10 million were shared. Profiled with immunoSEQ multiplex PCR; TCRdb holds only in-frame clones, not every one. The DNA was the basis for D and trimming; V, J and clone size are from that table. The sample has over 95,000 clones; about 80% are singletons. Sequenced sample: PBMCs. The rearrangement uses TRBV5-8 and TRBJ2-7; tentative D call: TRBD2 (7 bases). The sequence came from a man aged 40-55 years in good health and CMV-seronegative. CDR3 sequence (DNA): TGTGCCAGCAGCTTGGCCGGGGGGCCCTACGAGCAGTACTTC. Translated: CASSLAGGPYEQYF.